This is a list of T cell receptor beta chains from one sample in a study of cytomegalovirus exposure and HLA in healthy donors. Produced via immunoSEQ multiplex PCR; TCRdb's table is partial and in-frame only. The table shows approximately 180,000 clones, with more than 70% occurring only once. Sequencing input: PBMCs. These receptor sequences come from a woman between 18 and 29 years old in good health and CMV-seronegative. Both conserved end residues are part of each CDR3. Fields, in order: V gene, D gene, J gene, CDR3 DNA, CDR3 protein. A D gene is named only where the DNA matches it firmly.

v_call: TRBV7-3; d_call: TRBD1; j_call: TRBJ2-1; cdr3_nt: TGTGCCAGCAGTCCAGGGGGCGGGGAGCAGTTCTTC; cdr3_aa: CASSPGGGEQFF
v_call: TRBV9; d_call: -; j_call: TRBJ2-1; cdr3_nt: TGTGCCAGCCGAGGCCCGACTCGGAATGAGCAGTTCTTC; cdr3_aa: CASRGPTRNEQFF
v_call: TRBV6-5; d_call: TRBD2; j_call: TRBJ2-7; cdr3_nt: TGTGCCAGCAGTCATCCGGGAGGCGCCGAGCAGTACTTC; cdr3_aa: CASSHPGGAEQYF
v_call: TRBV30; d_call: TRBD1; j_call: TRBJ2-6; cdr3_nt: TGTGCCTGGAGTGTTGGCGGACAGGCGCACTCTGGGGCCAACGTCCTGACTTTC; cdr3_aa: CAWSVGGQAHSGANVLTF
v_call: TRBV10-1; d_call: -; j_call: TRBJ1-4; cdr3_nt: TGCGCCAGCAGTGACCAGGGCAAATACGGAAAACTGTTTTTT; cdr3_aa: CASSDQGKYGKLFF
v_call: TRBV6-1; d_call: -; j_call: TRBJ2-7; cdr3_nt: TGTGCCAGCAGTGTCTCCCCGGACACCGGTGCGGAGCAGTACTTC; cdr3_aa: CASSVSPDTGAEQYF
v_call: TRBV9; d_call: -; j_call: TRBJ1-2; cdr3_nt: TGTGCCAGCAGCGTAGCACCTCGAGGTGGGAACTATGGCTACACCTTC; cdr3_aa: CASSVAPRGGNYGYTF
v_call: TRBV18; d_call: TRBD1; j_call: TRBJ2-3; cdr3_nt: TGTGCCAGCTCACCACTCCGCGGACAGGGTAAAAAAGATACGCAGTATTTT; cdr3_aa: CASSPLRGQGKKDTQYF
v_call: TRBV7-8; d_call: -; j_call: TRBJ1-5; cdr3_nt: TGTGCCAGCAGCGAAGGGGGGGGGCAGGTCCTGAATCAGCCCCAGCATTTT; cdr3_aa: CASSEGGGQVLNQPQHF
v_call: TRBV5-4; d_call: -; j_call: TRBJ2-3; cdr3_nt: TGTGCCAGCAGCTTAATAGGGGTTAGCACAGATACGCAGTATTTT; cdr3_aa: CASSLIGVSTDTQYF
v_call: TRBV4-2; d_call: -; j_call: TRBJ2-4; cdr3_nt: TGTGCCAGCAGCCAAGTTGGGACTTCACTAGCCAAAAACATTCAGTACTTC; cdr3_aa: CASSQVGTSLAKNIQYF
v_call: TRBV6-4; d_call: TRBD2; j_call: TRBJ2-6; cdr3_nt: TGTGCCAGCAGCCCCGGGGGGGCTGGGGCCAACGTCCTGACTTTC; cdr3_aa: CASSPGGAGANVLTF
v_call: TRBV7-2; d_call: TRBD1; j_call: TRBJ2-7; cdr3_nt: TGTGCCACCGCAGGGGGTCTATTGCGAGAGCAGTACTTC; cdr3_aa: CATAGGLLREQYF
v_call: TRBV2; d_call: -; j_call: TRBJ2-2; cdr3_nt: TGTGCCAGCAGTGAAACAGCGAACACCGGGGAGCTGTTTTTT; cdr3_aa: CASSETANTGELFF
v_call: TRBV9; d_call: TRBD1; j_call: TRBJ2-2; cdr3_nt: TGTGCCAGCAGCGGGACAGGGGATACCGGGGAGCTGTTTTTT; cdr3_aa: CASSGTGDTGELFF
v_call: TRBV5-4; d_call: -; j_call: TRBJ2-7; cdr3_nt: TGTGCCAGCAGCTTGGCTGGGGCCGAGCAGTACTTC; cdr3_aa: CASSLAGAEQYF
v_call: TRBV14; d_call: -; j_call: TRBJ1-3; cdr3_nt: TGTGCCAGCAGCCCCCTCGGGACACCTGGAAACACCATATATTTT; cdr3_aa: CASSPLGTPGNTIYF
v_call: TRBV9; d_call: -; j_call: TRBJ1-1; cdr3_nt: TGTGCCAGCAGCGTCGCAGGGAACACTGAAGCTTTCTTT; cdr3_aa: CASSVAGNTEAFF
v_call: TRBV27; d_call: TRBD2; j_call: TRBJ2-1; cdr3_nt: TGTGCCAGCAGGGTGGAGGGAGCGGGAACCTACAATGAGCAGTTCTTC; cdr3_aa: CASRVEGAGTYNEQFF
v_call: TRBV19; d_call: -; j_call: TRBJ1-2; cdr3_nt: TGTGCCAGTAGTCCCCGAGAGGCCTATGGCTACACCTTC; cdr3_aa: CASSPREAYGYTF